This TCR beta chain was identified in a study of vaccination and CD4 T cells after COVID-19 (dated by TCRdb to between 2022 and 2023). About the full investigation: Convalescent patients had a positive SARS-CoV-2 result on nasal swab PCR, and of these patients, several had mild disease and one had severe disease. Post-vaccine blood samples were taken a median of about 77 days after the second vaccine dose, with a range of about 13 to 250 days. Each participant got two doses of either the Pfizer-BioNTech BNT162b2 vaccine (n=8) or the Moderna mRNA-1273 vaccine (n=2). In some eleven COVID-19 convalescent patients and a handful of infection-naive healthy vaccine recipients, researchers compared the spike-specific CD4+ TCR repertoire from before mRNA vaccination with the repertoire from after. For stimulating the cultures, overlapping spike peptide pools were used, derived from SARS-CoV-2 as well as from the common cold coronaviruses HCoV-NL63, HCoV-OC43 and HCoV-229E. Control cultures used a CEFX viral epitope pool as positive control, an HIV-1 Nef peptide pool as negative control, or no peptide. Six males and four females were included in the convalescent cohort, with two Hispanic individuals, seven Caucasians, two Asians and one multiracial person represented. Post-COVID blood samples were collected from convalescent patients a median of roughly 100 days after diagnosis, with a range of roughly 35 to 180 days.

The method was PCR. At the Johns Hopkins FTIC core, DNA from the cultured CD4+ T cells underwent TCR sequencing with the Oncomine TCR Beta short-read assay. The QIAamp micro DNA kit was used to extract genomic DNA from the cultured CD4+ T cells. Oncomine TCR Beta libraries from cultured CD4+ T cells were pooled with unique dual indexes and sequenced on an Illumina iSeq 100. The study's own analysis went as follows. Non-productive sequences were filtered out, and CDR3s that did not start with C, did not end with F or W, or were shorter than 7 amino acids were discarded. The MANAFEST web application identified antigen-specific clonotypes by comparing peptide-stimulated wells against reference wells and other culture wells. For a clone to be called positive, the clone needed an FDR below 0.05, an odds ratio above 5, and a productive frequency above 0.1% in at least two of three replicate wells. Cross-reactive clonotypes were defined as significantly expanded in both SARS-CoV-2 spike wells and at least one common cold coronavirus spike condition. Similarity between CDR3 sequences was evaluated in R version 3.6.1 using Levenshtein distances (stringdist) and unrooted phylogenetic trees (ape). TCRdb's own reprocessing of the public reads used fastp at Q25 and MiXCR and kept productive beta chains. A single entry per CDR3 protein holds the most common genes and DNA from its merged rows. These V and J calls derive from TCRdb rather than the authors' analysis. For this sample there are around 10,000 distinct CDR3 sequences; just over 60% appear just once. Over 15% of the sample is held by the ten biggest clonotypes.

General findings and caveats noted by the study authors: The study included relatively few convalescent patients and did not analyze early timepoints after natural infection. Of the vaccine-specific clones in convalescent patients, 304 of 307, or nearly all, reacted only to SARS-CoV-2 spike and did not cross-react with common cold coronaviruses. Among convalescent patients, a median around 89% of the SARS-CoV-2-reactive clones seen after vaccination appeared only after vaccination, which suggests priming specific to the vaccine. The median count of SARS-CoV-2-reactive clonotypes went up from approximately 22 after infection to 38 after vaccination, although the change was not significant.

The treatment or condition label on this specimen signifies: 10-day PBMC culture with coronavirus spike peptide pools or control peptides (ViraFEST assay). The ViraFEST assay, used in the study, expanded antigen-specific T cells with peptide pools and then identified the expanded clonotypes through TCR sequencing. The positive SARS-CoV-2 PCR tests of the convalescent patients were dated from March to December 2020, before the Alpha, Beta and Delta variants emerged in the United States. Each well held around 2 million PBMCs cultured with approximately 10 ug/ml peptide pools in IMDM containing approximately 5% human AB serum and roughly 10 IU/ml IL-2. On days 3 and 7, half of the culture medium was replaced with fresh IL-2-containing medium. Once the cells had been in culture for less than 11 days, the EasySep CD4+ T cell isolation kit was used to isolate CD4+ T cells by negative selection. Ficoll-Paque Plus gradient centrifugation was used to isolate PBMCs from whole blood, and the isolated PBMCs were then either used fresh or cryopreserved at -140C. Triplicate wells were generally used for each culture condition.

CDR1 and CDR2 are drawn from the germline V gene (reference sequence): SEHNR, FQNEAQ. Inclusive of the bounding cysteine and phenylalanine, the CDR3 is 16 residues long. The kept DNA is CDR3 alone, 48 bases in frame from the first base. V loses 2 bases, J loses 4 bases, and the germline ends lie 14 bases apart. As to this clonotype: What this receptor recognizes is not known. No per-base quality is available; no much larger clone lies one base away.

Specimen: CD4+ T cells from blood, cultured in vitro. The V and J segments used are TRBV7-9 and TRBJ2-2, with TRBD2 as a weak D call on 6 bases. The sequence came from a human donor who had recovered from COVID-19. The DNA is as follows: TGTGCCAGCAGCTTAAGCAGCGGGTGGGGCACCGGGGAGCTGTTTTTT. Translation gives CASSLSSGWGTGELFF.